This T cell receptor beta chain comes out of a study of T cells in Graves' hyperthyroidism and ophthalmopathy (dated by TCRdb to between 2019 and 2020). About the study as a whole: Peripheral blood samples were taken at initial diagnosis, before any treatment was given. To identify distinguishing TCR V-J signatures, a discovery cohort of around 100 patients was used, comprising 40 to 45 with Graves' ophthalmopathy and 55 to 65 with stable Graves' hyperthyroidism. The study also compared thyroid tissue and blood T-cell repertoires from more than 5 Graves' hyperthyroidism patients. According to the paper, TCR Vbeta CDR3 sequencing was carried out on 120 to 150 peripheral blood samples, which came from under 50 ophthalmopathy, approximately 72 hyperthyroidism and about 17 progressor patients. The 75 to 100 discovery patients were divided at random into training and test sets in a 7:3 ratio. Whether ophthalmopathy could be predicted prospectively was tested in an independent validation cohort made up of approximately 19 hyperthyroidism patients plus 17 patients who later progressed to ophthalmopathy. Once sampling was done, hyperthyroidism patients were given methimazole at a starting dose of 30 mg daily, whereas ophthalmopathy patients were given high-dose intravenous methylprednisolone.

Graves' hyperthyroidism was defined as stable when no progression to ophthalmopathy occurred over 18 months of follow-up. The hyperthyroidism patients were between 18 and 65 years old and newly diagnosed, with a disease duration of less than 2 months. Any patient with an uncontrolled infection, another autoimmune disease, pregnancy or lactation was excluded. Diagnoses were established on the basis of clinical symptoms, serum thyroxine and TRAb, thyroid ultrasound, and orbital computed tomography. PBMCs were separated from approximately 9.9 ml of fresh peripheral blood using Ficoll-Paque density gradient centrifugation. Total RNA was extracted using Trizol reagent, and RNA quality was assessed on an Agilent 2100 Bioanalyzer. Points the paper makes about the study in general: In cross-validation, a model built on a 13 V-J signature told ophthalmopathy apart from stable hyperthyroidism with roughly 87% sensitivity and around 81% specificity, and in testing the same model reached 80%/75%. Sample size was not statistically predetermined, and investigators were not blinded to group allocation. In validation, progression to ophthalmopathy was predicted by the model with more than 65% sensitivity and about 72% specificity, a median of roughly 6 months before onset. Most expanded thyroid clonotypes (frequency above 0.001) were also detected in blood, suggesting blood repertoires may reflect thyroid immune responses.

Worth noting for this clonotype: The antigen this receptor binds is unknown. No base quality information exists; no much larger clone differs at one position.

The TCR beta CDR3 regions were amplified from RNA transcripts. For the first round of RT-PCR on the TCR CDR3, the HTBI primer set was used together with the Qiagen OneStep RT-PCR kit. Libraries were constructed in a second round of multiplex PCR, after which size selection and purification were performed. Paired-end sequencing of the libraries was performed with 100 bp reads on an Illumina HiSeq2000. The source study handled its data this way. SOAPnuke was used to process the raw data, with reads discarded if the reads contained adapters or uncalled bases, had a mean Phred below 15, or lacked an exact constant-primer or identifier match. COPE v1.2.5 was used to merge high-quality paired reads, and clonotypes were defined as unique nucleotide sequences. Clonotypes were aligned to IMGT TRBV, TRBD and TRBJ reference segments using MiTCR v1.1. Analysis was restricted to V-J combinations with a frequency above 0.0001, which covered 99% to 99.2% of repertoires. The TCS score was defined as F50 (clonal expansion) divided by E x V (chaos), with BLOSUM62-based TCRdist calculated between CDR3 peptides within each V-J. Welch's t-statistics and random forest reduced several hundred V-J features to 13, which were used in a naive Bayes classifier (R e1071). The similarity between thyroid and blood repertoires was quantified using the Morisita-Horn index. TCRdb's own reprocessing of the public reads used fastp at Q25 and MiXCR and kept productive beta chains. Identical CDR3 proteins give one entry, which carries the most common genes and DNA. The V and J calls come from TCRdb's annotation, not from the publication. Present in this sample are hundreds of thousands of distinct CDR3 sequences, roughly 40% of which were seen just once. Of the sample, roughly 8.3% is held by the ten largest clones.

This clonotype was obtained from a man aged 18 to 29 with Graves' hyperthyroidism. Sequencing used blood.

At the DNA level, the sequence is TGTGCCAGTAGTATAGATGAGGGTCGGAGTCAGCCCCAGCATTTT. This codes for CASSIDEGRSQPQHF. The chain is assembled from TRBV19 and TRBJ1-5, with the D gene too uncertain to name. Based on the germline V gene (reference sequence), the CDR1 and CDR2 sequences are LNHDA and SQIVND. The CDR3 starts with the cysteine, ends with the phenylalanine, and has 15 residues. The read is trimmed to its CDR3 DNA, 45 bases read in frame from base 1. Trimming takes 0 bases from V and 6 bases from J, and the germline ends sit 12 bases apart.